These T cell receptor beta chains were read from a single sample in a study of T cell changes during pregnancy in multiple sclerosis. Sequencing was performed with immunoSEQ multiplex PCR; in TCRdb, only in-frame clones are kept and a portion is missing. This sample yields roughly 48,000 clones, of which about 88% are seen a single time; about 1.2% belongs to the top ten. The sample consisted of CD4+ T cells from peripheral blood mononuclear cells, taken in the second trimester of pregnancy. These TCRs come from a female donor with multiple sclerosis, enrolled in a pregnancy study. Both conserved end residues are part of each CDR3. A D gene is named only where the DNA matches it firmly. Some rows have no size entry. The others give once, few or many, or a class for an expanded clone.

CDR3	DNA	length	D	V	J	size
CASSLVLGGDEQYF	TGTGCCAGCAGCTTAGTACTAGGAGGTGACGAGCAGTACTTC	14	.	TRBV7-9	TRBJ2-7	.
CASSLGQGVYEQYF	TGTGCCAGCAGCTTGGGACAGGGAGTCTACGAGCAGTACTTC	14	TRBD1	TRBV7-6	TRBJ2-7	once
CASSEPGLGREDTQYF	TGTGCCAGCAGTGAACCGGGACTGGGTAGGGAGGATACGCAGTATTTT	16	.	TRBV25-1	TRBJ2-3	.
CASSNRDRGTYEQYF	TGTGCCAGCAGTAACCGGGACAGGGGAACCTACGAGCAGTACTTC	15	TRBD1	TRBV6-7	TRBJ2-7	.
CSVEVLGGYETQYF	TGCAGCGTTGAAGTCCTGGGGGGTTATGAGACCCAGTACTTC	14	.	TRBV29-1	TRBJ2-5	.
CASSASLAKNIQYF	TGTGCCAGCAGCGCGAGTCTGGCCAAAAACATTCAGTACTTC	14	.	TRBV11-2	TRBJ2-4	.
CASSPSYPNTGELFF	TGCGCCAGCAGCCCGAGCTACCCGAACACCGGGGAGCTGTTTTTT	15	.	TRBV5-1	TRBJ2-2	few
CASSSGLATDTQYF	TGTGCCAGCAGCTCCGGACTAGCGACGGATACGCAGTATTTT	14	TRBD2	TRBV7-2	TRBJ2-3	.
CACSTGETFGGYTF	TGTGCCTGCTCGACAGGGGAAACTTTTGGAGGCTACACCTTC	14	TRBD1	TRBV30	TRBJ1-2	.
CASATKGAEQYF	TGTGCCAGCGCCACCAAGGGGGCCGAGCAGTACTTC	12	TRBD1	TRBV18	TRBJ2-7	once
CASSRTGMNTEAFF	TGTGCCAGCAGCCGGACAGGGATGAACACTGAAGCTTTCTTT	14	TRBD1	TRBV5-6	TRBJ1-1	.
CASSESFKREGFGGTNTGELFF	TGCGCCAGCAGTGAGTCTTTTAAGCGGGAGGGATTCGGCGGTACGAACACCGGGGAGCTGTTTTTT	22	TRBD2	TRBV10-1	TRBJ2-2	once
CASSEGGGSSNEQFF	TGTGCCAGCAGTGAAGGAGGCGGGAGCTCTAATGAGCAGTTCTTC	15	TRBD2	TRBV6-1	TRBJ2-1	once
CASRGSTTGSNEQFF	TGTGCCAGCAGGGGTTCCACTACAGGGTCCAATGAGCAGTTCTTC	15	.	TRBV2	TRBJ2-1	.
CATSGVGWNEQFF	TGTGCCACCTCGGGAGTAGGGTGGAATGAGCAGTTCTTC	13	.	TRBV19	TRBJ2-1	.
CASSMTGQKEKLFF	TGTGCCAGTAGTATGACGGGACAGAAAGAAAAACTGTTTTTT	14	TRBD1	TRBV19	TRBJ1-4	.
CASSSSWERETQYF	TGTGCCAGCAGCTCGAGCTGGGAGCGGGAGACCCAGTACTTC	14	.	TRBV7-2	TRBJ2-5	.
CASRRGDRATEAFF	TGTGCCAGCAGACGTGGGGACAGGGCCACTGAAGCTTTCTTT	14	TRBD1	TRBV27	TRBJ1-1	.
CASRVTEANTEAFF	TGTGCCAGTAGGGTGACAGAGGCGAACACTGAAGCTTTCTTT	14	.	TRBV19	TRBJ1-1	.
CASSTGNNQPQHF	TGTGCCAGTAGTACAGGGAACAATCAGCCCCAGCATTTT	13	.	TRBV19	TRBJ1-5	.
CASSVTSGSGHEQYF	TGTGCCAGCAGCGTTACTAGCGGGAGCGGGCACGAGCAGTACTTC	15	TRBD2	TRBV9	TRBJ2-7	.
CASGLSGGGHGYTF	TGTGCTAGTGGCCTCTCGGGGGGGGGCCATGGCTACACCTTC	14	.	TRBV12-5	TRBJ1-2	.
CASGLVLYGEQYF	TGTGCTAGTGGTTTGGTACTATATGGGGAGCAGTACTTC	13	.	TRBV12-5	TRBJ2-7	.
CASSLEEGYNEQFF	TGTGCCAGCAGCTTAGAGGAGGGTTACAATGAGCAGTTCTTC	14	.	TRBV11-2	TRBJ2-1	.
CASSTVRGGYNEQFF	TGTGCCAGTAGTACGGTACGCGGGGGGTACAATGAGCAGTTCTTC	15	TRBD2	TRBV19	TRBJ2-1	once
CASRNPGQDEAFF	TGTGCCAGCAGAAACCCGGGACAGGACGAAGCTTTCTTT	13	TRBD1	TRBV2	TRBJ1-1	.
CASSRDSYEQYF	TGTGCCAGCAGCCGGGACTCCTACGAGCAGTACTTC	12	.	TRBV5-4	TRBJ2-7	.
CATSPRGGDGSGYTF	TGTGCCACCAGCCCTCGTGGGGGGGATGGCTCTGGCTACACCTTC	15	.	TRBV15	TRBJ1-2	.
CASSSAGPREAGELFF	TGTGCCAGCAGTTCAGCCGGGCCAAGGGAGGCCGGGGAGCTGTTTTTT	16	.	TRBV6-5	TRBJ2-2	.
CASSSGLAGARTETQYF	TGTGCCAGCAGCTCGGGACTAGCGGGAGCACGGACAGAGACCCAGTACTTC	17	TRBD2	TRBV7-2	TRBJ2-5	few
CASSEEFQGFGLSTEAFF	TGTGCCAGCAGTGAAGAATTTCAGGGATTCGGGTTATCCACTGAAGCTTTCTTT	18	.	TRBV6-1	TRBJ1-1	.
CASSAGTDSSYNEQFF	TGCGCCAGCAGCGCCGGGACAGATTCTTCCTACAATGAGCAGTTCTTC	16	TRBD1	TRBV5-1	TRBJ2-1	.
CASSESTGGGYTF	TGCGCCAGCAGTGAGTCGACGGGGGGCGGCTACACCTTC	13	.	TRBV10-1	TRBJ1-2	medium-sized
CAKGFPGETQYF	TGTGCCAAGGGATTTCCGGGGGAGACCCAGTACTTC	12	.	TRBV2	TRBJ2-5	.
CASSLITGTEAFF	TGTGCCAGCAGCTTAATAACAGGGACTGAAGCTTTCTTT	13	.	TRBV7-9	TRBJ1-1	few
CASSDQGVGTEAFF	TGCGCCAGCAGTGACCAGGGGGTAGGCACTGAAGCTTTCTTT	14	TRBD1	TRBV10-1	TRBJ1-1	.
CATSRVRLAGAVNEQFF	TGTGCCACCAGCAGAGTCCGCCTAGCGGGAGCGGTCAATGAGCAGTTCTTC	17	TRBD2	TRBV15	TRBJ2-1	.
CASSLRGPSGNTIYF	TGTGCCAGCAGTTTAAGGGGCCCCTCTGGAAACACCATATATTTT	15	.	TRBV27	TRBJ1-3	.
CASSLDRALATQYF	TGTGCCAGTAGTCTGGACAGGGCTCTTGCTACGCAGTATTTT	14	TRBD1	TRBV19	TRBJ2-3	.
CASSAHRDIGETQYF	TGTGCCAGCAGCGCCCACCGGGACATCGGGGAGACCCAGTACTTC	15	.	TRBV9	TRBJ2-5	.
CASSSRGLRQFF	TGTGCCAGCAGCTCCCGGGGATTAAGGCAGTTCTTC	12	.	TRBV7-2	TRBJ2-1	once
CASSEDRGSYEQYF	TGTGCCAGCAGTGAAGACAGGGGCTCCTACGAGCAGTACTTC	14	TRBD1	TRBV6-1	TRBJ2-7	once
CASSTTGGGLFNTEAFF	TGTGCCAGCAGCACTACAGGGGGGGGTTTATTTAACACTGAAGCTTTCTTT	17	TRBD1	TRBV5-4	TRBJ1-1	.
CASRKGSRGAHEQYF	TGTGCCAGCAGAAAAGGGTCCAGGGGAGCTCACGAGCAGTACTTC	15	.	TRBV21-1	TRBJ2-7	.
CSVGTRNTGELFF	TGCAGCGTGGGGACTAGGAACACCGGGGAGCTGTTTTTT	13	TRBD2	TRBV29-1	TRBJ2-2	once
CASSLGLAGDLDTQYF	TGCGCCAGCAGCTTGGGACTAGCGGGAGATCTAGATACGCAGTATTTT	16	TRBD2	TRBV5-1	TRBJ2-3	.